The TCR beta chain under discussion was sequenced for a study of blood T cell repertoires in COVID-19. Study information: Italy, Spain and the United States were the sources of the convalescent and acute COVID-19 samples. T cells, B-cell-depleted T cells, or PBMCs supplied cDNA or gDNA.

Source study methods: Amplified reference gene primers provided the basis for estimating nucleated cell counts. Profiled with immunoSEQ multiplex PCR; TCRdb holds only in-frame clones, not every one. Clone size and the V and J calls come from that table; the DNA yielded D and trimming. Among more than 80,000 clones listed, 86% were seen once. This CDR3 comprises 14 residues. The V gene's germline CDR1 is SGHTA and CDR2 FQGNSA. Unmatched junction bases numbered 7, after V lost 5 bases and J lost 5 bases. The sequence came from a man in his fifties with active COVID-19. The sequenced sample was peripheral blood. The V gene is TRBV7-2, the J gene TRBJ1-2; 8 bases align to TRBD1. DNA for the CDR3: TGTGCCAGCAGCCCGGACAGGGTCACATATGGCTACACCTTC. Translation gives CASSPDRVTYGYTF.